The 3 T cell receptor beta chains given below trace back to one sample, sequenced in a study of T-cell memory formation after mild COVID-19. One entry per CDR3 protein, called by TCRdb with MiXCR from the 5' RACE reads. The sample shows more than 150,000 distinct CDR3 sequences, around 21% of them seen only once. Sequenced: PBMCs or a T cell subset sorted from them (not recorded which). The receptors were gathered from an adult woman who had mild COVID-19 (a few samples of this study predate the infection). Cell type and time point are not known.

The chain employs TRBV9 and TRBJ1-4, with D perhaps TRBD1 (5 bases). The germline gives CDR1 SGDLS, CDR2 YYNGEE. The CDR3 extends over 15 amino acids. Trimming shortened V by 1 base and J by 7 bases, and 14 bases separated the two germline ends. CDR3 amino acids: CASSVSGGIGEKLFF. Written as DNA, the CDR3 is TGTGCCAGCAGCGTATCCGGGGGTATCGGTGAAAAACTGTTTTTT. Full variable domain (missing parts from reference TRBV9 and TRBJ1-4): DSGVTQTPKHLITATGQRVTLRCSPRSGDLSVYWYQQSLDQGLQFLIQYYNGEERAKGNILERFSAQQFPDLHSELNLSSLELGDSALYFCASSVSGGIGEKLFFGSGTQLSVL.

At least ten counts were recorded for this clonotype. The chain is built from TRBV5-1 and TRBJ2-1; D is unclear. Trimming removed 4 bases at V and 8 bases at J, with 10 bases between. The germline CDR1 and CDR2 sequences are SGHRS and YFSETQ. The CDR3 sequence is 12 residues long. In DNA, the CDR3 is TGCGCCAGCAGCCTTGTTGGGGATGAGCAGTTCTTC. Protein sequence: CASSLVGDEQFF.

The chain combines TRBV6-2 or TRBV6-3 with TRBJ2-3; 12 nucleotides match TRBD2. Germline CDR1 is MNHEY and CDR2 is SVGEGT. This CDR3 has 16 amino acids. After removal of 5 bases from V and 1 base from J, the junction contained 4 bases not matched to a gene. DNA for the CDR3: TGTGCCAGCAGTCGACTAGCGGGAGTCGGCACAGATACGCAGTATTTT. Protein sequence: CASSRLAGVGTDTQYF.